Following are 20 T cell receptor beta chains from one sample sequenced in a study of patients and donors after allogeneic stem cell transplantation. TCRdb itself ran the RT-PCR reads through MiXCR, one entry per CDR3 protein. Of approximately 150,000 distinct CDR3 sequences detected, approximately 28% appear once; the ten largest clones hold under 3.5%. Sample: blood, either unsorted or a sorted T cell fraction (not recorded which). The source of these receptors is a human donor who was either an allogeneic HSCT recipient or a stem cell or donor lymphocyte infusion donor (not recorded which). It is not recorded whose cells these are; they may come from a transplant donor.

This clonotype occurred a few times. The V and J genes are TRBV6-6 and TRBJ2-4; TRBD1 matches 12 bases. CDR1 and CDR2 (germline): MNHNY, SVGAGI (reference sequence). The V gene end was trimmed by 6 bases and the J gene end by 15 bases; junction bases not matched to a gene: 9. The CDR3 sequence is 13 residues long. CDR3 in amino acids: CASRTWDRGLGYF. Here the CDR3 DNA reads TGTGCCAGCAGGACTTGGGACAGGGGGCTTGGGTACTTC.

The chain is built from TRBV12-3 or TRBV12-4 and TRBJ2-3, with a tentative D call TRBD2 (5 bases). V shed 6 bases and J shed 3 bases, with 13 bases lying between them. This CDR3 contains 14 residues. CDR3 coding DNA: TGTGCCAGCAGGCTTTCTAGCCCAACAGATACGCAGTATTTT. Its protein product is CASRLSSPTDTQYF.

The CDR3 bases are TGTGCCAGCAGCCAGCCGACATTTTGGGAGAACACCGGGGAGCTGTTTTTT. It specifies CASSQPTFWENTGELFF. The chain is built from TRBV4-2 and TRBJ2-2; D call uncertain. This CDR3 has 17 amino acids. CDR1 LGHNA and CDR2 YNFKEQ come from the germline V gene. Trimming took off 3 bases at V and 1 base at J, with 15 bases between the two ends.

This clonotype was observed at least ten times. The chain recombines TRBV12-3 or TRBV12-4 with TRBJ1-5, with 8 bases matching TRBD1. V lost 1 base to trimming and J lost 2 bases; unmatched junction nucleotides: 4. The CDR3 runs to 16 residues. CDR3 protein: CASSLGTGLGNQPQHF. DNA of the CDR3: TGTGCCAGCAGTTTAGGGACAGGGTTAGGCAATCAGCCCCAGCATTTT.

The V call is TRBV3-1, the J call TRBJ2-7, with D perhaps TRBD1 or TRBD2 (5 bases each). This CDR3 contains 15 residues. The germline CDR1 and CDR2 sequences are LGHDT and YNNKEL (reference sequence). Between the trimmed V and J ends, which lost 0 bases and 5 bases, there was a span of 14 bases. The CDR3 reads CASSQDLGEWDEQYF. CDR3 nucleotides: TGTGCCAGCAGCCAAGATTTGGGGGAGTGGGACGAGCAGTACTTC.

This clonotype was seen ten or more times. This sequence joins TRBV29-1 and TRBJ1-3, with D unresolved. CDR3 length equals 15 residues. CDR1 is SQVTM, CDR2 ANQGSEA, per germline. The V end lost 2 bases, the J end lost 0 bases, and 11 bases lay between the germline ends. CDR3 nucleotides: TGCAGCGTTGAATATCGGCAGAGCTCTGGAAACACCATATATTTT. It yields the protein CSVEYRQSSGNTIYF.

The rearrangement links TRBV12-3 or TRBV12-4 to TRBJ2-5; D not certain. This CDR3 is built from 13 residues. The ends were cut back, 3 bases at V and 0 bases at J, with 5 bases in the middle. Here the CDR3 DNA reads TGTGCCAGCAGTTTCGAGTACCAAGAGACCCAGTACTTC. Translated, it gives CASSFEYQETQYF.

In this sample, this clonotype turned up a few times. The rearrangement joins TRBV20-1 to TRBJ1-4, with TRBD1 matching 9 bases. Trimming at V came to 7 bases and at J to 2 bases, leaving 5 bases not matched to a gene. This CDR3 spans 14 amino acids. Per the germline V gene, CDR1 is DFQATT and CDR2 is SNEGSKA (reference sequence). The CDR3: CSGTGERTNEKLFF. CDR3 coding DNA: TGCAGTGGGACAGGGGAGAGGACTAATGAAAAACTGTTTTTT.

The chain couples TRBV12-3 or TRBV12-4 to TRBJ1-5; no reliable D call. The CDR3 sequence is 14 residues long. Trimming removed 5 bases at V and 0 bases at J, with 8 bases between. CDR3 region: CASSPSYSNQPQHF. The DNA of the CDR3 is TGTGCCAGCAGTCCCTCGTATAGCAATCAGCCCCAGCATTTT.

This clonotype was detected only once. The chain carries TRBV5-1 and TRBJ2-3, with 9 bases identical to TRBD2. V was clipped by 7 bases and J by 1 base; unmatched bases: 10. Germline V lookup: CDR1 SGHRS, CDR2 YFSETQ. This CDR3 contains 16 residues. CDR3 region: CASGGVAGERTDTQYF. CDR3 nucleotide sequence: TGCGCCAGCGGTGGTGTAGCGGGAGAACGCACAGATACGCAGTATTTT.

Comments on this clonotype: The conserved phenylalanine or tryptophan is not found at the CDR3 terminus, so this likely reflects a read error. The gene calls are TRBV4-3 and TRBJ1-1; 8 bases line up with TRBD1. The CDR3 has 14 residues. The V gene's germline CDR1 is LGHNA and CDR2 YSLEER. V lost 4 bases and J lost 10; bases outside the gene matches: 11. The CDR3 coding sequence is TGCGCCAGCAGCCGCGGACAGGGAATACTAGGAGCTTTCTTG. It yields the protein CASSRGQGILGAFL.

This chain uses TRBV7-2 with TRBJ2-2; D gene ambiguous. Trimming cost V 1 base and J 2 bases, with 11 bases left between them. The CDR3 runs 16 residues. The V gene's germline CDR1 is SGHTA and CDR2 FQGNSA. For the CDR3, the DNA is TGTGCCAGCAGCTTAGATTGGTGGAGAAACACCGGGGAGCTGTTTTTT. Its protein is CASSLDWWRNTGELFF.

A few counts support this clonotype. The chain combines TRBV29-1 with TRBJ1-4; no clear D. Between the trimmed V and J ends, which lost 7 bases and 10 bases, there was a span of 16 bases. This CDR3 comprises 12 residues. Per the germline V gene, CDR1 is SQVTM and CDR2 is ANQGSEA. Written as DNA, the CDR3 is TGCAGCGGTTTGGTCCAATTGGGAAAACTGTTTTTT. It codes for CSGLVQLGKLFF.

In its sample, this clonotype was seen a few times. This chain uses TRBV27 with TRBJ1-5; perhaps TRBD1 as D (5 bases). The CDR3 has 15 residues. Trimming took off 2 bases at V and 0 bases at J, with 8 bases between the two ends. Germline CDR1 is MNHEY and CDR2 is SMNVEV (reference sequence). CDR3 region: CASSLMGVSNQPQHF. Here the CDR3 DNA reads TGTGCCAGCAGTTTAATGGGGGTTAGCAATCAGCCCCAGCATTTT.

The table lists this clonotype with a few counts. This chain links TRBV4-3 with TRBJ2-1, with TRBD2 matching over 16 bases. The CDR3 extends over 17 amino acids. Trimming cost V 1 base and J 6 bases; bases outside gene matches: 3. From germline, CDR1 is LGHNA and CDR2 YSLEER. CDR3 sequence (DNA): TGCGCCAGCAGCCAAGCGGGGACTAGCGGGAGGGTCAATGAGCAGTTCTTC. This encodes CASSQAGTSGRVNEQFF.

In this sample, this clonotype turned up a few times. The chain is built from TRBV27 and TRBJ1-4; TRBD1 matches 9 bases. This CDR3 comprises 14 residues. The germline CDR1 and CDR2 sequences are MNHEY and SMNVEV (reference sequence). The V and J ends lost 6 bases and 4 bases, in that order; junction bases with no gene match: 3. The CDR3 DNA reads TGTGCCAGCAGAAGGGGACAGGGTAATGAAAAACTGTTTTTT. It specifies CASRRGQGNEKLFF.

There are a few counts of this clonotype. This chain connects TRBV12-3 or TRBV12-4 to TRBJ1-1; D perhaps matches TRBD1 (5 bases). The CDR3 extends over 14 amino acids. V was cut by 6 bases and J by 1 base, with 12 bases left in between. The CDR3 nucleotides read TGTGCCAGCAGCTTTTCGACAGCGAACACTGAAGCTTTCTTT. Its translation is CASSFSTANTEAFF.

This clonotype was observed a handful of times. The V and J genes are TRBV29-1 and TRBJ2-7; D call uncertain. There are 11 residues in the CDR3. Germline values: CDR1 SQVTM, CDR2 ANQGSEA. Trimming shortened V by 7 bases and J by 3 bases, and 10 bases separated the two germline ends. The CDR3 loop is CSARIDYEQYF. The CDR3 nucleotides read TGCAGCGCCAGAATTGACTACGAGCAGTACTTC.

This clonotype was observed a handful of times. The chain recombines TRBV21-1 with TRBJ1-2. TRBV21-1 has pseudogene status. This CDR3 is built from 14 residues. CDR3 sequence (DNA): TGTGCCAGCAGCAAAGGGACCTTTAACTATGGCTACACCTTC. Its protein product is CASSKGTFNYGYTF.

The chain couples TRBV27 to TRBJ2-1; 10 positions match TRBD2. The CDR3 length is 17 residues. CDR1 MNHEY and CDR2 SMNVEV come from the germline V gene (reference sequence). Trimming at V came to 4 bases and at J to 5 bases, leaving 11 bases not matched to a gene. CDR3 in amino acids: CASSSKTSGPWDNEQFF. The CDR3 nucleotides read TGTGCCAGCAGTTCTAAGACTAGCGGGCCATGGGACAATGAGCAGTTCTTC.